The 16 T cell receptor beta chains presented below share a single source sample, sequenced in a study of brain T cells in children with intractable seizures. Sequencing was performed with immunoSEQ multiplex PCR; in TCRdb, only in-frame clones are kept and a portion is missing. The data hold 62,000 or so clones, with 90% to 97% observed a single time. The sample was peripheral blood, taken at surgery. These receptors all stem from a boy under two years old with focal cortical dysplasia and intractable seizures.

This CDR3 is CASRRFGTRIREQFF. CDR3 DNA sequence: TGTGCCAGCAGACGTTTCGGGACTAGGATTAGAGAGCAGTTCTTC. The genes are TRBV11-2 and TRBJ2-1; 8 bases fit TRBD2. The CDR3 runs to 15 residues. Trimming cost V 6 bases and J 10 bases; bases outside gene matches: 14. Germline-derived CDR1 and CDR2 are SGHAT and FQNNGV.

The chain has TRBV11-2 and TRBJ1-1; D may be TRBD1 (5 bases). The CDR3 is made up of 15 amino acids. Germline values: CDR1 SGHAT, CDR2 FQNNGV. V dropped 4 bases and J dropped 5 bases, with 17 bases sitting between them. The CDR3: CASSSDLGGKTEAFF. In nucleotides, the CDR3 is TGTGCCAGCAGCTCGGACCTGGGGGGGAAAACTGAAGCTTTCTTT.

The chain joins TRBV25-1 to TRBJ2-5; no firm D call. The germline V gene encodes CDR1 MGHDK and CDR2 SYGVNS. The CDR3 is made up of 18 amino acids. V was pared by 7 bases and J by 2 bases, with 26 bases between. CDR3 residues: CASTTKNLNLTNQETQYF. CDR3 nucleotides: TGTGCCAGCACTACTAAAAACCTTAACCTAACCAATCAAGAGACCCAGTACTTC.

This chain uses TRBV5-4 with TRBJ2-3; 11 nucleotides line up with TRBD2. The CDR3 length is 17 residues. Germline V gene lookup returns CDR1 SGHNT and CDR2 YYREEE (reference sequence). With 4 bases clipped from V and 0 bases from J, the junction kept 7 bases outside the gene matches. The CDR3 loop is CASSPRLAGTSTDTQYF. The CDR3 nucleotides read TGTGCCAGCAGCCCCCGACTAGCGGGAACTAGCACAGATACGCAGTATTTT.

In nucleotides, the CDR3 is TGTGCCAGCAGTTCACCGGGACAGCCTAACTATGGCTACACCTTC. It encodes CASSSPGQPNYGYTF. The chain uses TRBV28 and TRBJ1-2; the match to TRBD1 covers 7 bases. The J segment lost 0 bases and the V segment lost 4 bases, leaving 5 bases of the junction unmatched. Germline V CDR1 and CDR2: MDHEN, SYDVKM. The CDR3 is 15 residues long.

The CDR3 sequence is CASSYTRQYGYTF. The DNA of the CDR3 is TGTGCCAGCAGCTACACGAGACAGTACGGCTACACCTTC. The chain joins TRBV7-9 to TRBJ1-2; D is possibly TRBD1 (5 bases). V gave up 4 bases and J gave up 8 bases, with 14 bases separating them. The CDR3 has 13 residues. Germline CDR1 and CDR2: SEHNR and FQNEAQ (reference sequence). The full variable domain, rest sourced from reference TRBV7-9 and TRBJ1-2, is DTGVSQNPRHKITKRGQNVTFRCDPISEHNRLYWYRQTLGQGPEFLTYFQNEAQLEKSRLLSDRFSAERPKGSFSTLEIQRTEQGDSAMYLCASSYTRQYGYTFGSGTRLTVV.

V and J are TRBV6-5 and TRBJ1-6; D is unclear. The germline V and J ends were trimmed by 6 bases and 11 bases, with 14 bases remaining between them. The germline CDR1 and CDR2 sequences are MNHEY and SVGAGI. CDR3 length: 13 amino acids. CDR3 nucleotides: TGTGCCAGCAGGACTCTGGGGAGGGCACCCCTCCACTTT. This codes for CASRTLGRAPLHF.

The J gene is TRBJ2-4, the V gene TRBV10-3; no clear D gene. The CDR3 has 14 residues. V was clipped by 7 bases and J by 0 bases, with 10 bases between them. Germline lookup yields CDR1 ENHRY and CDR2 SYGVKD. The CDR3 nucleotides are TGTGCCATCAAAGACGGCCTAGCCAAAAACATTCAGTACTTC. It is translated as CAIKDGLAKNIQYF.

The chain joins TRBV5-1 to TRBJ2-7; D unresolved. CDR3 length: 14 amino acids. Germline CDR1 SGHRS, CDR2 YFSETQ. Trimming removed 0 bases at V and 2 bases at J, with 9 bases between. The chain's CDR3 is CASSLVREPYEQYF. For the CDR3, the DNA is TGCGCCAGCAGCTTGGTAAGGGAACCCTACGAGCAGTACTTC. Full variable domain (outside the CDR3, taken from reference TRBV5-1 and TRBJ2-7): KAGVTQTPRYLIKTRGQQVTLSCSPISGHRSVSWYQQTPGQGLQFLFEYFSETQRNKGNFPGRFSGRQFSNSRSEMNVSTLELGDSALYLCASSLVREPYEQYFGPGTRLTVT.

The V and J genes are TRBV4-1 and TRBJ2-3, with D unclear. The CDR3 has 15 amino acids. The V and J ends lost 4 bases and 3 bases respectively, with 14 bases between them. In germline, CDR1 is MGHRA, CDR2 YSYEKL. CDR3 sequence reads: CASSLEHDATDTQYF. Here the CDR3 DNA reads TGCGCCAGCAGCCTGGAGCACGACGCTACAGATACGCAGTATTTT.

The rearrangement uses TRBV13 and TRBJ1-1; a weak D match, TRBD1 (6 bases). Trimming pared 5 bases from V and 2 bases from J, leaving 9 bases between. CDR1 PRHDT and CDR2 FYEKMQ come from the germline V gene (reference sequence). The CDR3 is 13 residues long. CDR3: CASSPDSNTEAFF. CDR3 DNA: TGTGCCAGCAGCCCGGACAGCAACACTGAAGCTTTCTTT.

J is TRBJ1-5 and V is TRBV19; TRBD1 is a possible D gene (5 bases). The germline CDR1 and CDR2 sequences are LNHDA and SQIVND (reference sequence). CDR3 length: 14 residues. V lost 7 bases and J 3 bases, leaving 13 bases between the germline ends. The CDR3: CASTQGRINQPQHF. The CDR3 bases are TGTGCCAGTACCCAGGGACGGATCAATCAGCCCCAGCATTTT.

This clone was detected only a few times. The gene calls are TRBV12-5 and TRBJ2-2, with D perhaps assigned TRBD1 or TRBD2 (6 bases each). The germline CDR1 and CDR2 sequences are LGHNT and FRNRAP. CDR3 length equals 17 residues. Deletions cut 1 base from V and 4 bases from J, with 16 bases between. CDR3 coding DNA: TGTGCTAGTGGTTTGGACCGGACGGGGGCTGGCACCGGGGAGCTGTTTTTT. It codes for CASGLDRTGAGTGELFF.

The chain recombines TRBV7-9 with TRBJ1-2; 8 bases are shared with TRBD1. The CDR3 is 15 amino acids. Per germline, CDR1 SEHNR and CDR2 FQNEAQ (reference sequence). The V gene end was trimmed by 5 bases and the J gene end by 4 bases; junction bases not matched to a gene: 9. The CDR3 region is CASSNGQGVVYGYTF. The DNA of the CDR3 is TGTGCCAGCAGCAACGGACAGGGTGTTGTCTATGGCTACACCTTC.

This sequence joins TRBV20-1 and TRBJ1-2; TRBD1 is a possible D gene (5 bases). V was clipped by 3 bases and J by 7 bases, with 18 bases between them. The CDR3 is 14 amino acids. Germline V gene lookup returns CDR1 DFQATT and CDR2 SNEGSKA (reference sequence). The CDR3 DNA follows: TGCAGTGCTAGTTCGACAGATTTCTATGGTGGCTACACCTTC. Its protein product is CSASSTDFYGGYTF.

A remark on this clone: Mismatch with germline at one junction end may stem from a read error. The chain's CDR3 is CASSLNPSHEQYF. CDR3 nucleotides: TGTGCCAGCAGTTTAAACCCCTCCCACGAGCAGTACTTC. The chain uses TRBV12-3 or TRBV12-4 and TRBJ2-5; no clear D gene. The end of the DNA fits TRBJ2-7 better, so the J call may be wrong. The CDR3 has 13 residues.